This TCR beta chain was recorded in a study of blood T cell repertoires in COVID-19. The V gene's germline CDR1 is MGHDK and CDR2 SYGVNS. This CDR3 has 12 amino acids. V was cut by 10 bases and J by 5 bases, with 14 bases left in between. Recovery among Cohort 3 donors was established by two negative PCRs, clearance, or symptom resolution. The assay was immunoSEQ multiplex PCR, and TCRdb's table has in-frame clones only and misses some. The sample lists 240,000 or so clones; about 89% were seen once. The chain joins TRBV25-1 to TRBJ2-5; no firm D call. This TCR derives from a middle-aged man who had recovered from COVID-19. The specimen sequenced was PBMCs or T cells enriched from blood (not recorded which). The DNA for the CDR3 is TGTGCCACCTCTGTAGAGTACGAGACCCAGTACTTC. Translated: CATSVEYETQYF. Full variable domain (rest looked up from reference TRBV25-1 and TRBJ2-5): EADIYQTPRYLVIGTGKKITLECSQTMGHDKMYWYQQDPGMELHLIHYSYGVNSTEKGDLSSESTVSRIRTEHFPLTLESARPSHTSQYLCATSVEYETQYFGPGTRLLVL.